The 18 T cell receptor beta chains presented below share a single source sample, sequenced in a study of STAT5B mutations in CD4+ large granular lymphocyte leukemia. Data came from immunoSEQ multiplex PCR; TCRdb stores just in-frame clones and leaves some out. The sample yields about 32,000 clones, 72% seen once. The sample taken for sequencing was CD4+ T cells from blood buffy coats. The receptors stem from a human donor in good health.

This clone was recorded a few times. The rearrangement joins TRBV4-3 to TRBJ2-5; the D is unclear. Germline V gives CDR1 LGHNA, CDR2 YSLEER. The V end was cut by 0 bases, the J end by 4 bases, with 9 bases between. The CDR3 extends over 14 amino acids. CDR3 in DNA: TGCGCCAGCAGCCAAGATAGAAGTGCAGAGACCCAGTACTTC. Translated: CASSQDRSAETQYF.

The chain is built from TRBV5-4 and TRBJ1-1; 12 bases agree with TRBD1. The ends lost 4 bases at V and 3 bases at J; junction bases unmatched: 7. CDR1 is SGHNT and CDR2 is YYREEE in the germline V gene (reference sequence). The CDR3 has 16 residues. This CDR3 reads CASSQPGQGADTEAFF. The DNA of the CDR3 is TGTGCCAGCAGCCAACCGGGACAGGGGGCGGACACTGAAGCTTTCTTT.

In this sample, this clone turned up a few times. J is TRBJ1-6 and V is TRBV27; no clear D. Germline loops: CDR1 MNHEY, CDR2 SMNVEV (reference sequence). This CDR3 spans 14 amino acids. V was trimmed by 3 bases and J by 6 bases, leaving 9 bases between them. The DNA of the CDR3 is TGTGCCAGCAGTTTTGGGGAAATTAATTCACCCCTCCACTTT. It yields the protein CASSFGEINSPLHF.

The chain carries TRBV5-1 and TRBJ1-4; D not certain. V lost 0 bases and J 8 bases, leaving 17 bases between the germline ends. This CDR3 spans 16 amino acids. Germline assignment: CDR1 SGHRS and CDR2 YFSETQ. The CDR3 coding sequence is TGCGCCAGCAGCTTGGCGGCCCCGGGTTCGGGGGAAAAACTGTTTTTT. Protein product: CASSLAAPGSGEKLFF.

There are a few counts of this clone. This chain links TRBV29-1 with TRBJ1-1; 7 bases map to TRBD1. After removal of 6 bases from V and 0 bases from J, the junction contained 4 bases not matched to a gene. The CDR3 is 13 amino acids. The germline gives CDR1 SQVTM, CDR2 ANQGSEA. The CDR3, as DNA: TGCAGCGTGGACGACAGGGTGAACACTGAAGCTTTCTTT. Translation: CSVDDRVNTEAFF.

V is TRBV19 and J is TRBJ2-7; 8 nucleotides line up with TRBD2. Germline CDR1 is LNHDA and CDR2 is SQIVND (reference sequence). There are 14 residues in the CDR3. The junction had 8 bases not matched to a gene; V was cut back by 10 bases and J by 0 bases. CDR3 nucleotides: TGTGCCACCCAGGAGCGGGGGAGCTCCTACGAGCAGTACTTC. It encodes CATQERGSSYEQYF.

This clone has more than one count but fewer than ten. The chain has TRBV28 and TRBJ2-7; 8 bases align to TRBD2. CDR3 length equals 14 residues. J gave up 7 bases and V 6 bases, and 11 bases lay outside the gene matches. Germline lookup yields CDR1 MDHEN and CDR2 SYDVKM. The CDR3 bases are TGTGCCAGCAGCCCAAGCGGGGGCCTACGAGAGCAGTACTTC. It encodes CASSPSGGLREQYF. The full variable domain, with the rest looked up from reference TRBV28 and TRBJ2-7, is DVKVTQSSRYLVKRTGEKVFLECVQDMDHENMFWYRQDPGLGLRLIYFSYDVKMKEKGDIPEGYSVSREKKERFSLILESASTNQTSMYLCASSPSGGLREQYFGPGTRLTVT.

The CDR3 loop is CASSDLSGGTGELFF. The CDR3 nucleotides are TGTGCCAGCAGTGACCTCTCTGGGGGCACCGGGGAGCTGTTTTTT. V usage is TRBV6-1 and J usage is TRBJ2-2; D assignment may be TRBD1 or TRBD2 (5 bases each). The germline V gene has CDR1 MNHNS and CDR2 SASEGT. V lost 3 bases and J lost 4, with 12 bases in between. The CDR3 consists of 15 residues.

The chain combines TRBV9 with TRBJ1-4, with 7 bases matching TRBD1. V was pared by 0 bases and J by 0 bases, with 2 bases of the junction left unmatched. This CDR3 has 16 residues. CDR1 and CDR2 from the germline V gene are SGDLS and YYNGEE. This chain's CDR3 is CASSVGQGATNEKLFF. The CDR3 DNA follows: TGTGCCAGCAGCGTAGGACAGGGCGCAACTAATGAAAAACTGTTTTTT.

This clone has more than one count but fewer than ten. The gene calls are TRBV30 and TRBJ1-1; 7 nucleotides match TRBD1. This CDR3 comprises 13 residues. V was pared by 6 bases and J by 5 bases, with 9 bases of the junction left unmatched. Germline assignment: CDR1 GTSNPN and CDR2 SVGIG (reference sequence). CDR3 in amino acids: CACQEDRVTEAFF. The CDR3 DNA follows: TGTGCCTGCCAGGAAGACAGGGTGACTGAAGCTTTCTTT. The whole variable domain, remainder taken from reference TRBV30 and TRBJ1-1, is SQTIHQWPATLVQPVGSPLSLECTVEGTSNPNLYWYRQAAGRGLQLLFYSVGIGQISSEVPQNLSASRPQDRQFILSSKKLLLSDSGFYLCACQEDRVTEAFFGQGTRLTVV.

The CDR3 here is CASSFFSRLLATNEKLFF. DNA for the CDR3: TGTGCCAGCAGCTTTTTTTCGAGGCTTCTGGCAACTAATGAAAAACTGTTTTTT. V usage is TRBV5-6 and J usage is TRBJ1-4; D gene uncertain. CDR3 size: 18 residues. With 2 bases removed from V and 0 bases from J, the gap between germline ends came to 17 bases. CDR1 and CDR2 from the germline V gene are SGHDT and YYEEEE.

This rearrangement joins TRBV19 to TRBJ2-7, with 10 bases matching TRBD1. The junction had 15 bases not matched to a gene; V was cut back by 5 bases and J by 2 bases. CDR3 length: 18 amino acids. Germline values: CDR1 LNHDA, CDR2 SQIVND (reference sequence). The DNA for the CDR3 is TGTGCCAGTAGTTTAAGACCGACGACAGGGGGCAGCCCCTACGAGCAGTACTTC. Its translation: CASSLRPTTGGSPYEQYF.

The CDR3 is CASSPDRGVWEKLFF. The DNA of the CDR3 is TGTGCCAGCTCACCAGACAGGGGAGTTTGGGAAAAACTGTTTTTT. This chain connects TRBV18 to TRBJ1-4; 8 bases fit TRBD1. V lost 2 bases and J lost 8; bases outside the gene matches: 7. The CDR3 contains 15 residues. The germline gives CDR1 KGHSH, CDR2 LQKENI.

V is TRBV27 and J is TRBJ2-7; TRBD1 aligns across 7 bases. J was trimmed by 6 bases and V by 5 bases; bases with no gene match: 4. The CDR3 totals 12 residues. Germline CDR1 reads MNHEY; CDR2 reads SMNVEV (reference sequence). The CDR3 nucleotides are TGTGCCAGCAGTCTAAGACAGGGCGAGCAGTACTTC. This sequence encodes CASSLRQGEQYF.

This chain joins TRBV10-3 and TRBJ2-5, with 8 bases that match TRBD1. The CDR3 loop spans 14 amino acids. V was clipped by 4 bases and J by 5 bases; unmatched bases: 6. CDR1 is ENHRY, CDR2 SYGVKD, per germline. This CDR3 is CAISAGGAGETQYF. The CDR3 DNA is TGTGCCATCAGTGCAGGGGGCGCGGGCGAGACCCAGTACTTC.

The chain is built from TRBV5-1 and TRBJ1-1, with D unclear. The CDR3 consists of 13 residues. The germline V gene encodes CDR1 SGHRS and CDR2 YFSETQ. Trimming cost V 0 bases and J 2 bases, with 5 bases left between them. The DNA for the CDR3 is TGCGCCAGCAGCTTGGAGACAAACACTGAAGCTTTCTTT. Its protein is CASSLETNTEAFF.

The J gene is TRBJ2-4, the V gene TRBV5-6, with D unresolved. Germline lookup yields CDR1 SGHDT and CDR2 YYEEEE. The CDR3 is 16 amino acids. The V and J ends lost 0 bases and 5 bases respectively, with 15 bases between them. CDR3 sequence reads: CASSLGVGRIQNIQYF. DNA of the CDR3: TGTGCCAGCAGCTTGGGCGTGGGTCGTATCCAAAACATTCAGTACTTC.

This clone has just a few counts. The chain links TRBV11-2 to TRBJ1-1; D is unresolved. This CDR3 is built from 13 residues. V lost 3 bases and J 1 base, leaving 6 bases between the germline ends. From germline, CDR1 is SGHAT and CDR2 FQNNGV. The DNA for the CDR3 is TGTGCCAGCAGCTTCGGAGCGAACACTGAAGCTTTCTTT. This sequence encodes CASSFGANTEAFF. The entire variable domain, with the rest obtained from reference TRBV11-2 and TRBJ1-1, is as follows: EAGVAQSPRYKIIEKRQSVAFWCNPISGHATLYWYQQILGQGPKLLIQFQNNGVVDDSQLPKDRFSAERLKGVDSTLKIQPAKLEDSAVYLCASSFGANTEAFFGQGTRLTVV.